This T cell receptor (beta chain) was profiled in a study of cytomegalovirus exposure and HLA in healthy donors. Use of 60 Vbeta and 13 Jbeta primers characterized the PCR. The table came from immunoSEQ multiplex PCR; TCRdb's copy has only in-frame clones and leaves some out. Of approximately 89,000 clones listed, approximately 60% are singletons. This sequence was found in a woman aged 30 to 39 in good health and CMV-seropositive. Sequenced input: PBMCs.

CDR3 nucleotides: TGTGCCAGCACCAGGGGACAGGGCGCGACTGAAGCTTTCTTT. Encoded protein: CASTRGQGATEAFF. The rearrangement joins TRBV6-6 to TRBJ1-1; 9 bases map to TRBD1. V was pared by 7 bases and J by 5 bases, with 8 bases of the junction left unmatched. The germline V gene encodes CDR1 MNHNY and CDR2 SVGAGI (reference sequence). The CDR3 loop spans 14 amino acids.